These T cell receptor beta chains were read from a single sample in a study of T cell responses to AZD1222 COVID-19 vaccine. Measured with immunoSEQ multiplex PCR; TCRdb has only the in-frame clones, and not every one. The sample carries approximately 76,000 clones, about 91% recorded once. This material consisted of peripheral blood, taken on day 0 of AZD1222 vaccination. All receptors derive from an adult in good health. Each CDR3 is given with its conserved first and last residue. D genes are given only for firm matches. Some rows have no size entry. The others give once, few or many, or a class for an expanded clone.

J: TRBJ1-1
V: TRBV6-1
D: -
size: -
DNA: TGTGCCACCACGGTAGGACCAGCCTTTCGAAACGAAGCTTTCTTT
CDR3: CATTVGPAFRNEAFF

J: TRBJ2-1
V: TRBV27
D: TRBD2
size: -
DNA: TGTGCCAGCAGTCCCGCGACTAGCGGGGGACCTGGAGGCTATGAGCAGTTCTTC
CDR3: CASSPATSGGPGGYEQFF

J: TRBJ2-1
V: TRBV5-4
D: -
size: once
DNA: TGTGCCAGCAGCTTAGGGGCAGAGCAGTTCTTC
CDR3: CASSLGAEQFF

J: TRBJ1-4
V: TRBV7-6
D: -
size: few
DNA: TGTGCCACCCACGCAATAGGGGGGTCTAATGAAAAACTGTTTTTT
CDR3: CATHAIGGSNEKLFF

J: TRBJ2-2
V: TRBV29-1
D: TRBD1
size: -
DNA: TGCAGAGTCCCTTGGACAGGGGTCACCGGGGAGCTGTTTTTT
CDR3: CRVPWTGVTGELFF

J: TRBJ2-1
V: TRBV9
D: -
size: -
DNA: TGTGCCAGCAGCGTAGCGGATAGTGAGCAGTTCTTC
CDR3: CASSVADSEQFF

J: TRBJ2-7
V: TRBV4-1
D: -
size: -
DNA: TGCGCCAGCAGCCAAGTACCCTCTAATCACGAGCAGTACTTC
CDR3: CASSQVPSNHEQYF

J: TRBJ2-3
V: TRBV12-3/TRBV12-4
D: TRBD2
size: -
DNA: TGTGCCAGCAGTTCCGCGGGGGGTGCGCAGTATTTT
CDR3: CASSSAGGAQYF

J: TRBJ2-5
V: TRBV27
D: -
size: -
DNA: TGTGCCAGCAGTTCCCCCAGGTACCAAGAGACCCAGTACTTC
CDR3: CASSSPRYQETQYF

J: TRBJ1-4
V: TRBV2
D: -
size: -
DNA: TGTGCCAGCAACACAGCTCAAGATGAAAAACTGTTTTTT
CDR3: CASNTAQDEKLFF

J: TRBJ1-3
V: TRBV5-1
D: TRBD1
size: -
DNA: TGCGCCAGCAGCCGACAGGGGGCTGGAAACACCATATATTTT
CDR3: CASSRQGAGNTIYF

J: TRBJ2-7
V: TRBV28
D: -
size: -
DNA: TGTGCCAGCAGTACCCCTAGTACCCGGCAGTACTTC
CDR3: CASSTPSTRQYF

J: TRBJ1-2
V: TRBV4-2
D: -
size: medium-sized
DNA: TGTGCCAGCAGCCAAGCCGAGGCAGGGCAGGGTGGCTACACCTTC
CDR3: CASSQAEAGQGGYTF

J: TRBJ1-2
V: TRBV7-9
D: TRBD1
size: -
DNA: TGTGCCAGCAGCTTAGAAGGACAGGGCTCCGGCTATGGCTACACCTTC
CDR3: CASSLEGQGSGYGYTF

J: TRBJ2-2
V: TRBV7-3
D: -
size: -
DNA: TGTGCCAGCAGCTTAGTAGGGGGAGAGCTGTTTTTT
CDR3: CASSLVGGELFF

J: TRBJ1-6
V: TRBV5-1
D: -
size: -
DNA: TGCGCCAGCAGCCCCAGTTTGTGGCACCCGCCTTTTTCACCCCTCCACTTT
CDR3: CASSPSLWHPPFSPLHF

J: TRBJ1-2
V: TRBV27
D: TRBD1
size: -
DNA: TGTGCCAGCAGTCGGAGACCGGGACAGGATACCTATGGCTACACCTTC
CDR3: CASSRRPGQDTYGYTF

J: TRBJ2-5
V: TRBV24-1
D: TRBD2
size: -
DNA: TGTGCCACCAGTGATGCCCCTGGGAGGGGTTCGGAGACCCAGTACTTC
CDR3: CATSDAPGRGSETQYF

J: TRBJ1-6
V: TRBV28
D: -
size: -
DNA: TGTGCCAGCAGCCAGCGGCTACCATATAATTCACCCCTCCACTTT
CDR3: CASSQRLPYNSPLHF

J: TRBJ1-2
V: TRBV12-2
D: -
size: few
DNA: TGTGCAAGTCGCTTAGCGGACAGGGGAGAATATGGCTACACCTTC
CDR3: CASRLADRGEYGYTF

J: TRBJ1-2
V: TRBV5-5
D: -
size: -
DNA: TGTGCCAGCAGCCCGTTGGGGGGCAACTATGGCTACACCTTC
CDR3: CASSPLGGNYGYTF

J: TRBJ1-4
V: TRBV28
D: -
size: -
DNA: TGTGCCAGCAGTAGCGGACCCCCGACGAAGAAACTGTTTTTT
CDR3: CASSSGPPTKKLFF

J: TRBJ2-1
V: TRBV7-3
D: -
size: -
DNA: TGTGCCAGCAGCCCCTACTACCAGCGGGCATCCTACAATGAGCAGTTCTTC
CDR3: CASSPYYQRASYNEQFF

J: TRBJ1-1
V: TRBV7-2
D: -
size: -
DNA: TGTGCCAGCAGCTTAGAAGTCAACAGGCAGAACACTGAAGCTTTCTTT
CDR3: CASSLEVNRQNTEAFF

J: TRBJ2-1
V: TRBV5-1
D: TRBD1
size: once
DNA: TGCGCCAGCAGCTCGACCCGGGACAGGTTTGGGGATGAGCAGTTCTTC
CDR3: CASSSTRDRFGDEQFF

J: TRBJ2-1
V: TRBV29-1
D: TRBD1
size: -
DNA: TGCAGCTTGGGGGCAGGGGGCTCCAATGAGCAGTTCTTC
CDR3: CSLGAGGSNEQFF

J: TRBJ2-1
V: TRBV2
D: TRBD2
size: -
DNA: TGTGCCAGCAGGACGGGACTAGCTGAGAATGAGCAGTTCTTC
CDR3: CASRTGLAENEQFF

J: TRBJ2-7
V: TRBV16
D: -
size: -
DNA: TGTGCCAGCAGCCCCGAGGGCAGCGAGCAGTACTTC
CDR3: CASSPEGSEQYF

J: TRBJ2-3
V: TRBV9
D: -
size: -
DNA: TGTGCCAGCAGCGCCCAGGGGTATGCAGATACGCAGTATTTT
CDR3: CASSAQGYADTQYF

J: TRBJ1-4
V: TRBV6-2/TRBV6-3
D: -
size: few
DNA: TGTGCCAGCAGTCGAGCGATGGGGTCAACTAATGAAAAACTGTTTTTT
CDR3: CASSRAMGSTNEKLFF

J: TRBJ1-2
V: TRBV19
D: -
size: -
DNA: TGTGCCAGTAGTCTGACACTGAACTATGGCTACACCTTC
CDR3: CASSLTLNYGYTF

J: TRBJ1-1
V: TRBV7-6
D: -
size: once
DNA: TGTGCCAGCAGGAACGGGATGAACACTGAAGCTTTCTTT
CDR3: CASRNGMNTEAFF

J: TRBJ2-1
V: TRBV28
D: -
size: -
DNA: TGTGCCAGCAGCCTCAGGGGACTGACTTACAATGAGCAGTTCTTC
CDR3: CASSLRGLTYNEQFF

J: TRBJ1-6
V: TRBV5-4
D: -
size: -
DNA: TGTGCCAGCAGCTTGGGTGGGACGACTAATTCACCCCTCCACTTT
CDR3: CASSLGGTTNSPLHF

J: TRBJ1-1
V: TRBV25-1
D: -
size: once
DNA: TGTGCCAGCAGGCAGGGGCACGGGGGAGAAGCTTTCTTT
CDR3: CASRQGHGGEAFF

J: TRBJ2-7
V: TRBV7-9
D: -
size: once
DNA: TGTGCCAGCAGTCTACAGGGAAAAGACGAGCAGTACTTC
CDR3: CASSLQGKDEQYF

J: TRBJ1-6
V: TRBV18
D: -
size: -
DNA: TGTGCCAGCTCACGCCGGACAGCTAATTCACCCCTCCACTTT
CDR3: CASSRRTANSPLHF